A single sample gave rise to the 10 T cell receptor beta chains below, sequenced in a study of T cell responses to AZD1222 COVID-19 vaccine. The assay was immunoSEQ multiplex PCR, and TCRdb's table has in-frame clones only and misses some. The table records around 84,000 clones, around 90% of them present only once. The specimen comprised peripheral blood, sampled on day 0 of AZD1222 vaccination. The receptors originated from an adult in good health.

This rearrangement joins TRBV9 to TRBJ1-1; no clear D. V was shortened by 3 bases and J by 2 bases, with 8 bases between the two germline ends. Germline lookup yields CDR1 SGDLS and CDR2 YYNGEE. CDR3 length: 13 amino acids. The CDR3 region has the DNA TGTGCCAGCAGCGCCTACGATAACACTGAAGCTTTCTTT. It is translated as CASSAYDNTEAFF. The variable domain in full, completed from reference TRBV9 and TRBJ1-1, reads DSGVTQTPKHLITATGQRVTLRCSPRSGDLSVYWYQQSLDQGLQFLIQYYNGEERAKGNILERFSAQQFPDLHSELNLSSLELGDSALYFCASSAYDNTEAFFGQGTRLTVV.

The V gene is TRBV12-3 or TRBV12-4, the J gene TRBJ1-5, with no clear D. The CDR3 sequence is 13 residues long. V was pared by 7 bases and J by 0 bases, with 7 bases between. CDR3 sequence reads: CASTSNSNQPQHF. CDR3 in DNA: TGTGCCAGCACCAGCAATAGCAATCAGCCCCAGCATTTT.

The chain has TRBV7-9 and TRBJ2-7, with a possible D match to TRBD2 (6 bases). This CDR3 contains 13 residues. Germline values: CDR1 SEHNR, CDR2 FQNEAQ (reference sequence). Trimming took off 4 bases at V and 3 bases at J, with 10 bases between the two ends. CDR3 amino acids: CASSSDGSYEQYF. CDR3 in DNA: TGTGCCAGCAGCTCCGACGGGAGCTACGAGCAGTACTTC.

V and J are TRBV29-1 and TRBJ1-1; 9 bases are shared with TRBD1. From germline, CDR1 is SQVTM and CDR2 ANQGSEA. After removal of 4 bases from V and 3 bases from J, the junction contained 6 bases not matched to a gene. This CDR3 contains 14 residues. The CDR3 region has the DNA TGCAGCGTTGCAGCGACAGGGGGGGACACTGAAGCTTTCTTT. Translation: CSVAATGGDTEAFF.

J is TRBJ2-1 and V is TRBV9; 7 bases match TRBD2. Germline lookup yields CDR1 SGDLS and CDR2 YYNGEE. V lost 0 bases and J lost 8; bases outside the gene matches: 14. The CDR3 covers 17 residues. In DNA, the CDR3 is TGTGCCAGCAGCGTAGGATTGTGGGAGGGCCCTCGAGATGAGCAGTTCTTC. It codes for CASSVGLWEGPRDEQFF.

V and J are TRBV24-1 and TRBJ2-5; TRBD2 aligns across 8 bases. In germline, CDR1 is KGHDR, CDR2 SFDVKD. The CDR3 extends over 16 amino acids. The ends lost 4 bases at V and 6 bases at J; junction bases unmatched: 12. The CDR3 here is CATSEFQRERRKTQYF. The CDR3, as DNA: TGTGCCACCAGTGAATTTCAGCGGGAGAGGAGAAAGACCCAGTACTTC.

In DNA, the CDR3 is TGTGCCAGCAGTAAGGGACAGGGGGGTAACAATGAGCAGTTCTTC. Protein product: CASSKGQGGNNEQFF. V gene TRBV27 combines with J gene TRBJ2-1, with TRBD1 identical over 11 bases. The germline V gene encodes CDR1 MNHEY and CDR2 SMNVEV (reference sequence). This CDR3 is 15 amino acids long. V was clipped by 5 bases and J by 5 bases; unmatched bases: 5.

The genes are TRBV28 and TRBJ1-5; 9 bases agree with TRBD1. Germline V gives CDR1 MDHEN, CDR2 SYDVKM. The CDR3 runs to 16 residues. Trimming at V came to 7 bases and at J to 5 bases, leaving 12 bases not matched to a gene. CDR3 DNA: TGTGCCAGCATGGCTCCTGGGACAGGGAAGCATCAGCCCCAGCATTTT. This encodes CASMAPGTGKHQPQHF. The complete variable domain, with remaining parts taken from reference TRBV28 and TRBJ1-5, reads DVKVTQSSRYLVKRTGEKVFLECVQDMDHENMFWYRQDPGLGLRLIYFSYDVKMKEKGDIPEGYSVSREKKERFSLILESASTNQTSMYLCASMAPGTGKHQPQHFGDGTRLSIL.

This clone turned up a few times. DNA of the CDR3: TGTGCCAGCAGTGTCACAGACTATGGCTACACCTTC. Translating gives CASSVTDYGYTF. The genes are TRBV2 and TRBJ1-2; D gene uncertain. Germline values: CDR1 SNHLY, CDR2 FYNNEI. The CDR3 is made up of 12 amino acids. V lost 4 bases and J lost 3, with 6 bases in between.

The chain combines TRBV24-1 with TRBJ2-7; TRBD1 might be the D (9 bases). Germline CDR1 reads KGHDR; CDR2 reads SFDVKD. The CDR3 runs 16 residues. The V gene lost 4 bases and the J gene lost 5 bases, with 20 bases spanning the gap. The chain's CDR3 is CATSDPGGDRVNEQYF. The CDR3 nucleotides read TGTGCCACCAGTGACCCGGGGGGGGACAGGGTGAACGAGCAGTACTTC.